This entry concerns a single TCR beta chain. Its antigen is unknown. This specimen belongs to a study of cytomegalovirus exposure and HLA in healthy donors. Across the study: Unique TCR beta sequences numbering about 100 million came from about 179 million T cells in an earlier analysis. Findings and caveats of the study: Cytomegalovirus status was reportedly diagnosed by the classifier with high specificity and sensitivity. Most TCR sequences showed up rarely, but some public TCRs showed up in many donors. As a later analysis showed, several of the most significant clusters appeared to be linked to common viral pathogens.

PCR primers comprised 60 Vbeta and 13 Jbeta primers. The assay was immunoSEQ multiplex PCR, and TCRdb's table has in-frame clones only and misses some. The sample includes around 170,000 clones, roughly 80% of them seen just once. Trimming shortened V by 1 base and J by 1 base, and 8 bases separated the two germline ends. Germline CDR1 is SGHAT and CDR2 is FQNNGV. CDR3 length equals 15 residues. The V call is TRBV11-2, the J call TRBJ1-3; D possibly corresponds to TRBD1 (5 bases). The sample comprised PBMCs. The receptor was isolated from a woman between 45 and 60 years old in good health and CMV-seropositive. CDR3 sequence (DNA): TGTGCCAGCAGCTTAGGGACAAAGTCTGGAAACACCATATATTTT. Its protein is CASSLGTKSGNTIYF.